These 8 T cell receptor beta chains were sequenced from one sample in a study of vaccination effects on CD4 cells after COVID-19. Cultured cells yielded isolated CD4+ T cells after less than 11 days. These receptors' antigens are unknown. Assay: immunoSEQ multiplex PCR; the TCRdb copy retains only in-frame clones and omits some. The table lists 50,000 to 60,000 clones, about 83% of them singletons. This specimen consisted of CD4+ T cells from PBMCs cultured without peptide, obtained before COVID-19 vaccination. The receptors were sampled from a human donor who received a COVID-19 vaccine.

This clone was found a few times. This chain links TRBV27 with TRBJ2-7, with D maybe TRBD1 (5 bases). The CDR3 is 14 residues long. V gave up 2 bases and J gave up 3 bases, with 11 bases separating them. CDR1 is MNHEY, CDR2 SMNVEV, per germline (reference sequence). The CDR3 reads CASSLSQGDYEQYV. The CDR3 DNA reads TGTGCCAGCAGTTTAAGCCAAGGGGACTACGAGCAGTACGTC.

This clone was found once. The chain links TRBV4-3 to TRBJ2-3, with 7 nucleotides matching TRBD2. Per germline, CDR1 LGHNA and CDR2 YSLEER. The CDR3 spans 14 residues. J was trimmed by 2 bases and V by 4 bases; bases with no gene match: 3. DNA of the CDR3: TGCGCCAGCAGCCGTGGACTAGACACAGATACGCAGTATTTT. This codes for CASSRGLDTDTQYF.

The V gene is TRBV2, the J gene TRBJ2-1, with 9 bases identical to TRBD2. The junction had 7 bases not matched to a gene; V was cut back by 7 bases and J by 6 bases. This CDR3 region has 14 residues. The germline gives CDR1 SNHLY, CDR2 FYNNEI. CDR3 loop: CASNIAGAPNEQFF. The CDR3 nucleotides read TGTGCCAGCAATATAGCGGGGGCCCCCAATGAGCAGTTCTTC.

The chain carries TRBV28 and TRBJ1-6, with D hard to call. From germline, CDR1 is MDHEN and CDR2 SYDVKM. The CDR3 has 14 residues. Trimming stripped 5 bases from V and 14 bases from J, with 19 bases between. The CDR3 nucleotides are TGTGCCAGCAGTCCTACAGCAGCGACCGGAACCCTCCACTTT. It yields the protein CASSPTAATGTLHF. The whole variable domain, filled in from reference TRBV28 and TRBJ1-6, reads DVKVTQSSRYLVKRTGEKVFLECVQDMDHENMFWYRQDPGLGLRLIYFSYDVKMKEKGDIPEGYSVSREKKERFSLILESASTNQTSMYLCASSPTAATGTLHFGNGTRLTVT.

This chain links TRBV13 with TRBJ1-2, with D uncertain. V gave up 3 bases and J gave up 5 bases, with 7 bases separating them. The CDR3 length is 12 residues. Germline CDR1 is PRHDT and CDR2 is FYEKMQ (reference sequence). The CDR3 DNA sequence: TGTGCCAGCAGCTTCCGGAGGTATGGCTACACCTTC. This encodes CASSFRRYGYTF.

This rearrangement joins TRBV5-1 to TRBJ1-1; TRBD1 matches 9 bases. The V gene end was trimmed by 3 bases and the J gene end by 6 bases; junction bases not matched to a gene: 9. Germline V gives CDR1 SGHRS, CDR2 YFSETQ. The CDR3 spans 15 residues. CDR3 nucleotide sequence: TGCGCCAGCAGCTCGAATGGACAGGGGATATCTGAAGCTTTCTTT. Its translation: CASSSNGQGISEAFF. Supplemented by reference TRBV5-1 and TRBJ1-1, the full variable domain reads KAGVTQTPRYLIKTRGQQVTLSCSPISGHRSVSWYQQTPGQGLQFLFEYFSETQRNKGNFPGRFSGRQFSNSRSEMNVSTLELGDSALYLCASSSNGQGISEAFFGQGTRLTVV.

The chain recombines TRBV28 with TRBJ1-1, with 7 bases that match TRBD1. The CDR3 consists of 16 residues. CDR1 is MDHEN, CDR2 SYDVKM, per germline. J gave up 8 bases and V 6 bases, and 18 bases lay outside the gene matches. DNA of the CDR3: TGTGCCAGCAGGTTCACTCGACAGGGCCCCCGAGGGGAAGCTTTCTTT. It is translated as CASRFTRQGPRGEAFF.

The rearrangement joins TRBV7-2 to TRBJ2-5, with a possible D match to TRBD2 (7 bases). The CDR3 is made up of 13 amino acids. Per the germline V gene, CDR1 is SGHTA and CDR2 is FQGNSA. Deletions cut 4 bases from V and 5 bases from J, with 11 bases between. In nucleotides, the CDR3 is TGTGCCAGCAGCTGGGGGGGCGGCGAGACCCAGTACTTC. Encoded protein: CASSWGGGETQYF.